The 4 T cell receptor beta chains below all came from one sample that was sequenced in a study of blood T cell repertoires in COVID-19. Clones were sequenced by immunoSEQ multiplex PCR, and TCRdb holds only the in-frame ones, with some missing. The table includes around 57,000 clones, about four fifths detected once. Sequenced material: peripheral blood. The receptors derive from a woman aged 55-69 years with acute or convalescent COVID-19.

This chain links TRBV29-1 with TRBJ2-2; 9 bases map to TRBD1. The V gene end was trimmed by 4 bases and the J gene end by 4 bases; junction bases not matched to a gene: 10. Germline V lookup: CDR1 SQVTM, CDR2 ANQGSEA. The length of the CDR3 is 16 residues. In DNA, the CDR3 is TGCAGCGTTGGGCTTAACAGGGGGCATGGCACCGGGGAGCTGTTTTTT. It specifies CSVGLNRGHGTGELFF.

Written as DNA, the CDR3 is TGTGCCAGCAGCTGGGGGGGGGCCGTCGATGAGCAGTTCTTC. Its translation: CASSWGGAVDEQFF. The chain employs TRBV14 and TRBJ2-1; weak D call: TRBD2 (7 bases). Trimming stripped 5 bases from V and 8 bases from J, with 16 bases between. The CDR3 covers 14 residues. Looked up from germline, CDR1 is SGHDN and CDR2 is FVKESK.

This clone occurred once. J is TRBJ2-1 and V is TRBV5-4, with TRBD2 identical over 9 bases. This CDR3 region has 14 residues. Germline V gene data show CDR1 as SGHNT and CDR2 as YYREEE (reference sequence). The V gene end was trimmed by 3 bases and the J gene end by 5 bases; junction bases not matched to a gene: 3. CDR3 region: CASSSGLANNEQFF. The CDR3 coding sequence is TGTGCCAGCAGCTCTGGACTAGCGAACAATGAGCAGTTCTTC.

The sample holds a few counts of this clone. The chain links TRBV18 to TRBJ1-3, with D possibly being TRBD1 (6 bases). V shed 6 bases and J shed 4 bases, with 10 bases lying between them. The CDR3 covers 13 residues. CDR1 is KGHSH and CDR2 is LQKENI in the germline V gene. CDR3 DNA sequence: TGTGCCAGCTCTCCGGACAGCGGAAACACCATATATTTT. Translated, it gives CASSPDSGNTIYF.